These T cell receptor beta chains were read from a single sample in a study of OX40 agonist ivuxolimab in advanced cancers. The table came from immunoSEQ multiplex PCR; TCRdb's copy has only in-frame clones and leaves some out. Of 90,000 to 150,000 clones listed, 85% to 90% are singletons. Sequenced material: CD4+ or CD8+ T cells sorted from blood, taken in a trial of the OX40 agonist ivuxolimab. These receptors originate from an adult with an advanced solid tumor such as melanoma, head and neck, liver or kidney cancer. Each CDR3 is given with its conserved first and last residue. A D gene is named only where the DNA matches it firmly. Clone size is given for some rows only: seen once, a few or many times, or a class if the clone is expanded.

j_call: TRBJ2-2; cdr3_length: 11; clone_size: NA; d_call: NA; v_call: TRBV11-2; cdr3_aa: CAGTHTGELFF; cdr3_nt: TGTGCCGGTACACACACCGGGGAGCTGTTTTTT
j_call: TRBJ2-1; cdr3_length: 16; clone_size: once; d_call: TRBD2; v_call: TRBV25-1; cdr3_aa: CASGGVTSGERNEQFF; cdr3_nt: TGTGCCAGCGGAGGGGTGACTAGCGGGGAGCGCAATGAGCAGTTCTTC
j_call: TRBJ2-1; cdr3_length: 14; clone_size: NA; d_call: TRBD1; v_call: TRBV7-9; cdr3_aa: CASSLASRGHEQFF; cdr3_nt: TGTGCCAGCAGCTTAGCGTCGAGGGGGCATGAGCAGTTCTTC
j_call: TRBJ1-2; cdr3_length: 14; clone_size: NA; d_call: NA; v_call: TRBV28; cdr3_aa: CASSLGQGNYGYTF; cdr3_nt: TGTGCCAGCAGTTTGGGGCAGGGAAACTATGGCTACACCTTC
j_call: TRBJ2-5; cdr3_length: 14; clone_size: NA; d_call: NA; v_call: TRBV27; cdr3_aa: CASRGRGSGETQYF; cdr3_nt: TGTGCCAGCAGGGGCAGGGGATCGGGAGAGACCCAGTACTTC
j_call: TRBJ1-1; cdr3_length: 15; clone_size: NA; d_call: NA; v_call: TRBV5-1; cdr3_aa: CASSLNWVMNTEAFF; cdr3_nt: TGCGCCAGCAGCTTGAATTGGGTGATGAACACTGAAGCTTTCTTT
j_call: TRBJ2-7; cdr3_length: 13; clone_size: NA; d_call: NA; v_call: TRBV28; cdr3_aa: CASNSGTLSEQYF; cdr3_nt: TGTGCCAGCAATTCCGGGACGCTCTCCGAGCAGTACTTC
j_call: TRBJ2-1; cdr3_length: 15; clone_size: NA; d_call: TRBD2; v_call: TRBV11-2; cdr3_aa: CASSLGLADYNEQFF; cdr3_nt: TGTGCCAGCAGCTTAGGGCTAGCGGATTACAATGAGCAGTTCTTC
j_call: TRBJ1-1; cdr3_length: 18; clone_size: few; d_call: NA; v_call: TRBV19; cdr3_aa: CASSMLGYGDRENTEAFF; cdr3_nt: TGTGCCAGTAGTATGTTAGGGTATGGGGATCGGGAGAACACTGAAGCTTTCTTT
j_call: TRBJ1-4; cdr3_length: 15; clone_size: NA; d_call: TRBD1; v_call: TRBV6-5; cdr3_aa: CASSFTGGFGEKLFF; cdr3_nt: TGTGCCAGCAGTTTTACAGGGGGCTTTGGTGAAAAACTGTTTTTT
j_call: TRBJ2-7; cdr3_length: 11; clone_size: NA; d_call: NA; v_call: TRBV30; cdr3_aa: CACSPAYEQYF; cdr3_nt: TGTGCCTGTTCGCCCGCCTACGAGCAGTACTTC
j_call: TRBJ1-5; cdr3_length: 19; clone_size: NA; d_call: NA; v_call: TRBV30; cdr3_aa: CAWSVRGDHGQGLSGPQHF; cdr3_nt: TGTGCCTGGAGTGTAAGGGGGGATCACGGTCAGGGGCTTTCTGGGCCCCAGCATTTT
j_call: TRBJ2-2; cdr3_length: 13; clone_size: NA; d_call: NA; v_call: TRBV9; cdr3_aa: CASSPLGIGELFF; cdr3_nt: TGTGCCAGCAGCCCCCTAGGGATCGGGGAGCTGTTTTTT
j_call: TRBJ1-5; cdr3_length: 17; clone_size: NA; d_call: NA; v_call: TRBV21-1; cdr3_aa: CASSSPGDRVGNQPQHF; cdr3_nt: TGTGCCAGCAGCTCCCCCGGCGACAGGGTAGGTAATCAGCCCCAGCATTTT
j_call: TRBJ1-2; cdr3_length: 12; clone_size: NA; d_call: NA; v_call: TRBV5-1; cdr3_aa: CASSVNQNGYTF; cdr3_nt: TGCGCCAGCAGCGTCAATCAGAATGGCTACACCTTC
j_call: TRBJ2-3; cdr3_length: 16; clone_size: NA; d_call: NA; v_call: TRBV28; cdr3_aa: CASSSPGVISTDTQYF; cdr3_nt: TGTGCCAGCAGTTCCCCTGGGGTTATTAGCACAGATACGCAGTATTTT
j_call: TRBJ1-3; cdr3_length: 17; clone_size: once; d_call: NA; v_call: TRBV23-1; cdr3_aa: CASRVVPVPFSGNTIYF; cdr3_nt: TGCGCCAGCAGGGTCGTACCGGTCCCCTTCTCTGGAAACACCATATATTTT
j_call: TRBJ2-7; cdr3_length: 12; clone_size: NA; d_call: TRBD2; v_call: TRBV2; cdr3_aa: CASVREGYEQYF; cdr3_nt: TGTGCCAGCGTCAGGGAGGGATACGAGCAGTACTTC
j_call: TRBJ1-2; cdr3_length: 15; clone_size: NA; d_call: NA; v_call: TRBV6-5; cdr3_aa: CASSSYSGANYGYTF; cdr3_nt: TGTGCCAGCAGTTCCTACTCGGGGGCTAACTATGGCTACACCTTC
j_call: TRBJ1-2; cdr3_length: 12; clone_size: NA; d_call: NA; v_call: TRBV29-1; cdr3_aa: CSGPGREGENTF; cdr3_nt: TGCAGCGGCCCGGGTAGGGAAGGAGAAAACACCTTC
j_call: TRBJ2-1; cdr3_length: 16; clone_size: NA; d_call: TRBD2; v_call: TRBV10-2; cdr3_aa: CASGDGLAGGFDEQFF; cdr3_nt: TGCGCCAGCGGGGATGGACTAGCGGGGGGGTTCGATGAGCAGTTCTTC
j_call: TRBJ1-2; cdr3_length: 13; clone_size: NA; d_call: NA; v_call: TRBV6-5; cdr3_aa: CASSYRTDYGYTF; cdr3_nt: TGTGCCAGCAGTTACCGGACAGACTATGGCTACACCTTC
j_call: TRBJ1-6; cdr3_length: 13; clone_size: NA; d_call: NA; v_call: TRBV4-3; cdr3_aa: CASSQASAFPLHF; cdr3_nt: TGCGCCAGCAGCCAAGCCTCTGCATTTCCCCTCCACTTT